A selection of T cell receptor beta chains follows, all from one sample in a study of tumor-infiltrating lymphocytes in primary liver carcinoma. Each CDR3 protein is one row after TCRdb ran MiXCR on the multiplex PCR reads. The table has approximately 120,000 distinct CDR3 sequences, 64% seen once; the top ten hold 8.4%. Sequencing used liver tumor tissue from sampling region 3. These receptors all stem from a woman aged 55-69 years with primary liver carcinoma and hepatitis B virus infection. Each CDR3 is given without its conserved first and last residue. The D gene is left open where the match is weak.

cdr3_aa d_call j_call v_call
ASSDRTTRKLF . TRBJ2-2 TRBV10-2
ASSPLAGGFYNEQF TRBD2 TRBJ2-1 TRBV5-4
ASSPRRDAEAF . TRBJ1-1 TRBV12-3/TRBV12-4
ASSHRTGGETQY TRBD1 TRBJ2-5 TRBV7-9
SAGPEGGVGYT . TRBJ1-2 TRBV29-1
ASSELQEVLF . TRBJ2-2 TRBV6-1
ASSLRPAKSGEQF . TRBJ2-1 TRBV11-2
ASSASGRAIDTQY TRBD2 TRBJ2-3 TRBV11-2
ANTGDNGYEQY . TRBJ2-7 TRBV12-3/TRBV12-4
ASSFQVGYGYT . TRBJ1-2 TRBV28
SVEPGSLNEQF . TRBJ2-1 TRBV29-1
ASSLGGPYNEQF . TRBJ2-1 TRBV11-3
VGSQADRGPKDTQY TRBD1 TRBJ2-3 TRBV4-2
ASSLDRVSNEKLF . TRBJ1-4 TRBV5-4
ASSIGAGGSYEQY TRBD1 TRBJ2-7 TRBV11-2
ASSLSSYNEQF . TRBJ2-1 TRBV12-3/TRBV12-4
ACRISGSRNNEQF . TRBJ2-1 TRBV6-5
ASRRTSGYEQY TRBD2 TRBJ2-7 TRBV6-2/TRBV6-3
ASSSHGGLTGVDGYT TRBD1 TRBJ1-2 TRBV5-4
ASSSSGVRSQF . . TRBV11-2
SAFERGHEQY TRBD1 TRBJ2-7 TRBV29-1
ASSLDGNYVYT . TRBJ1-2 TRBV11-2
ASSEWGTDTQY . TRBJ2-3 TRBV25-1
ASSLNRVGEQY . TRBJ2-7 TRBV7-8